Below are 10 T cell receptor beta chains sequenced from a single sample in a study of blood T cell repertoires in COVID-19. Measured with immunoSEQ multiplex PCR; TCRdb has only the in-frame clones, and not every one. Of about 230,000 clones in the sample, nearly 90% were seen once. The sample was peripheral blood. The receptors here all came from a woman aged 18-29 years who had recovered from COVID-19.

V gene TRBV5-5 combines with J gene TRBJ1-4; no firm D call. The CDR3 runs to 13 residues. Germline loops: CDR1 SGHKS, CDR2 YYEKEE (reference sequence). Trimming left V 2 bases short and J 5 bases short, with 7 bases between. The CDR3 is CASSFTGNEKLFF. The CDR3 nucleotides read TGTGCCAGCAGCTTTACGGGAAATGAAAAACTGTTTTTT.

The V and J genes are TRBV18 and TRBJ1-3, with unresolved D. The CDR3 contains 18 residues. CDR1 and CDR2 from the germline V gene are KGHSH and LQKENI. Trimming stripped 3 bases from V and 0 bases from J, with 18 bases between. The CDR3 nucleotides read TGTGCCAGCTCACCGGCCCCAATCGGGAAGAACTCTGGAAACACCATATATTTT. Protein product: CASSPAPIGKNSGNTIYF.

The chain joins TRBV7-2 to TRBJ1-3, with D perhaps matching TRBD1 (6 bases). There are 14 residues in the CDR3. The V gene's germline CDR1 is SGHTA and CDR2 FQGNSA. V dropped 1 base and J dropped 4 bases, with 8 bases sitting between them. In DNA form, the CDR3 reads TGTGCCAGCAGCTTAGGGACAGACGGAAACACCATATATTTT. Amino acid sequence: CASSLGTDGNTIYF.

The chain links TRBV10-1 to TRBJ2-1, with 8 nucleotides matching TRBD1. Trimming cost V 4 bases and J 11 bases; bases outside gene matches: 10. CDR3 length equals 14 residues. Germline V gives CDR1 WNHNN, CDR2 SYGVQD (reference sequence). The CDR3 loop is CASSVTGADDQQFF. In DNA, the CDR3 is TGCGCCAGCAGTGTGACAGGGGCCGATGATCAGCAGTTCTTC.

The chain is built from TRBV5-5 and TRBJ2-5, with D hard to call. Germline assignment: CDR1 SGHKS and CDR2 YYEKEE (reference sequence). The CDR3 is 11 residues long. V lost 3 bases, J lost 3 bases, and 3 bases lay in between. The CDR3 loop reads CASSYKETQYF. The CDR3 region has the DNA TGTGCCAGCAGCTACAAAGAGACCCAGTACTTC.

This sequence joins TRBV14 and TRBJ1-2; 9 bases line up with TRBD1. V lost 4 bases and J lost 4; bases outside the gene matches: 7. The CDR3 runs to 15 residues. Germline CDR1 SGHDN, CDR2 FVKESK. The CDR3 sequence: CASSPADRGPYGYTF. DNA for the CDR3: TGTGCCAGCAGCCCCGCGGACAGGGGACCCTATGGCTACACCTTC.

This chain connects TRBV5-6 to TRBJ2-5; maybe TRBD1 (5 bases). The CDR3 loop spans 15 amino acids. The germline V gene has CDR1 SGHDT and CDR2 YYEEEE. Trimming took off 3 bases at V and 1 base at J, with 13 bases between the two ends. CDR3 amino acids: CASSYVDSIQETQYF. CDR3 nucleotides: TGTGCCAGCAGCTATGTCGACAGCATCCAAGAGACCCAGTACTTC.

The chain joins TRBV5-1 to TRBJ2-7; possibly TRBD2 for D (6 bases). Germline-derived CDR1 and CDR2 are SGHRS and YFSETQ. V lost 3 bases and J lost 6, with 10 bases in between. CDR3 length: 12 amino acids. The CDR3, as DNA: TGCGCCAGCAGCTCAGGGAGGACCGAGCAGTACTTC. Translation gives CASSSGRTEQYF. Variable domain in full (rest from reference TRBV5-1 and TRBJ2-7): KAGVTQTPRYLIKTRGQQVTLSCSPISGHRSVSWYQQTPGQGLQFLFEYFSETQRNKGNFPGRFSGRQFSNSRSEMNVSTLELGDSALYLCASSSGRTEQYFGPGTRLTVT.

V gene TRBV5-1 combines with J gene TRBJ2-7; D is perhaps TRBD1 (6 bases). The CDR3 covers 16 residues. Germline assignment: CDR1 SGHRS and CDR2 YFSETQ. V was shortened by 2 bases and J by 0 bases, with 15 bases between the two germline ends. CDR3 sequence: CASSFTSGTTSYEQYF. CDR3 in DNA: TGCGCCAGCAGCTTTACTTCCGGGACAACCTCCTACGAGCAGTACTTC. Full variable domain (outside the CDR3, taken from reference TRBV5-1 and TRBJ2-7): KAGVTQTPRYLIKTRGQQVTLSCSPISGHRSVSWYQQTPGQGLQFLFEYFSETQRNKGNFPGRFSGRQFSNSRSEMNVSTLELGDSALYLCASSFTSGTTSYEQYFGPGTRLTVT.

This chain uses TRBV5-1 with TRBJ2-3; 7 bases fit TRBD1. CDR1 and CDR2 (germline): SGHRS, YFSETQ. V lost 4 bases, J lost 2 bases, and 13 bases stayed unmatched. This CDR3 contains 17 residues. The CDR3 loop is CASSPDRAEYTTDTQYF. The CDR3 DNA reads as TGCGCCAGCAGCCCCGACAGGGCAGAGTATACCACAGATACGCAGTATTTT.